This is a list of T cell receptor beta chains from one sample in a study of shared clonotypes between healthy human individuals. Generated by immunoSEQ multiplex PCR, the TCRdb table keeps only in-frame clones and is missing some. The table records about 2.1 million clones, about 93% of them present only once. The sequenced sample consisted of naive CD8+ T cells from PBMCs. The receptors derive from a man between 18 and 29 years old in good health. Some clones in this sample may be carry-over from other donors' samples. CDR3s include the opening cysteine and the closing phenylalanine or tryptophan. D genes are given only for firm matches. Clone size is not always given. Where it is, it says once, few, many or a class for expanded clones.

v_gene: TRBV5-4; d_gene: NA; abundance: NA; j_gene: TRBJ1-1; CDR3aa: CASSLQNTEAFF; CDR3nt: TGTGCCAGCAGCTTGCAGAACACTGAAGCTTTCTTT
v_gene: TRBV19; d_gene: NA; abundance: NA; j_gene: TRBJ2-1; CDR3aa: CASSIVYGSSYNEQFF; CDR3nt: TGTGCCAGTAGTATAGTATACGGCAGCTCCTACAATGAGCAGTTCTTC
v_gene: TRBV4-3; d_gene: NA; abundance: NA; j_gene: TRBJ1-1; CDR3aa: CASSQRGAAEAFF; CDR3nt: TGCGCCAGCAGCCAAAGGGGGGCAGCTGAAGCTTTCTTT
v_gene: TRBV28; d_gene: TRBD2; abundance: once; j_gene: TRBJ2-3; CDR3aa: CASSSRTSSTDTQYF; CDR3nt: TGTGCCAGCAGTTCACGGACTAGCAGCACAGATACGCAGTATTTT
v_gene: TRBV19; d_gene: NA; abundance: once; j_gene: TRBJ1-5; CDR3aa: CASTDDRGPYSNQPQHF; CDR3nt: TGTGCCAGTACCGATGACCGGGGCCCTTATAGCAATCAGCCCCAGCATTTT
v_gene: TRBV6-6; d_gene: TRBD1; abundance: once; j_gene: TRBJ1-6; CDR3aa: CASSAATGYRSPLHF; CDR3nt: TGTGCCAGCAGTGCAGCGACAGGGTATCGATCACCCCTCCACTTT
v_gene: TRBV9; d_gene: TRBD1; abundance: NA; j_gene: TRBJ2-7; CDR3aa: CASSGNPDRAYEQYF; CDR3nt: TGTGCCAGCAGCGGCAATCCTGACAGGGCCTACGAGCAGTACTTC
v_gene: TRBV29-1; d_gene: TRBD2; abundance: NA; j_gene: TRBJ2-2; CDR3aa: CSVEGGLAGSGELFF; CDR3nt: TGCAGCGTTGAAGGGGGACTAGCAGGATCCGGGGAGCTGTTTTTT
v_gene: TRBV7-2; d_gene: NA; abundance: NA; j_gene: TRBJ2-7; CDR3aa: CASSLGRALPYEQYF; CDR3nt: TGTGCCAGCAGCTTGGGAAGAGCCCTACCATACGAGCAGTACTTC
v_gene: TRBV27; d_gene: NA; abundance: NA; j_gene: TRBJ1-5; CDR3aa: CASSLEFSSPQHF; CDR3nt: TGTGCCAGCAGTTTAGAATTCAGCTCGCCCCAGCATTTT
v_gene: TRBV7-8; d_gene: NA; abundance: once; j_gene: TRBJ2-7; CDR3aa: CASSLATQTAPVSIYEQYF; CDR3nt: TGTGCCAGCAGCTTAGCGACCCAGACAGCCCCGGTTAGTATCTACGAGCAGTACTTC
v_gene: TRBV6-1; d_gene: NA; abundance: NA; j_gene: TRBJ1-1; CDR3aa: CASSEWGGVMGTEAFF; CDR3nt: TGTGCCAGCAGTGAGTGGGGGGGAGTTATGGGCACTGAAGCTTTCTTT
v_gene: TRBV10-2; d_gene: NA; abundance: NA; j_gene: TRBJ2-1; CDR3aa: CASGVRRYEQFF; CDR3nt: TGCGCCAGCGGCGTTAGGAGGTATGAGCAGTTCTTC
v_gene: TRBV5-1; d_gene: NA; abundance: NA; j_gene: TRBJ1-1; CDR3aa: CASSSVGRDTEAFF; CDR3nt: TGCGCCAGCAGCTCCGTTGGGAGGGACACTGAAGCTTTCTTT
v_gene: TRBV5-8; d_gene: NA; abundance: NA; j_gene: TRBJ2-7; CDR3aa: CASSLTSPQGEQYF; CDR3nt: TGTGCCAGCAGCTTGACATCCCCCCAGGGCGAGCAGTACTTC
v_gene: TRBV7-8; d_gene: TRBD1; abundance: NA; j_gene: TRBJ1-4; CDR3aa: CASSRTGGGEKLFF; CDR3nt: TGTGCCAGCAGCCGGACAGGGGGCGGTGAAAAACTGTTTTTT
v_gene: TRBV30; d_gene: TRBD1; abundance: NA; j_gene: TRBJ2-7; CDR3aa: CAWATGPYEQYF; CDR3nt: TGTGCCTGGGCGACAGGGCCCTACGAGCAGTACTTC
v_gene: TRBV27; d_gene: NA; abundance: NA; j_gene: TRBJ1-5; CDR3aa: CASSLTGSNQPQHF; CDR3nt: TGTGCCAGCAGCCTGACAGGCAGCAATCAGCCCCAGCATTTT
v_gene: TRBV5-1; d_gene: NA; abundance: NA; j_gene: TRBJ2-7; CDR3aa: CASSPSTGTTYEQYF; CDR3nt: TGCGCCAGCAGCCCCTCGACCGGGACAACCTACGAGCAGTACTTC
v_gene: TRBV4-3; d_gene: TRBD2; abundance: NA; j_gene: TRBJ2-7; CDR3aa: CASSQTSGRGYEQYF; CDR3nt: TGCGCCAGCAGCCAAACTAGCGGGAGAGGATACGAGCAGTACTTC
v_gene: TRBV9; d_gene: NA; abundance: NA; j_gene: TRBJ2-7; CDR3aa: CASSVGGNYEQYF; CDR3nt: TGTGCCAGCAGCGTAGGCGGGAACTACGAGCAGTACTTC
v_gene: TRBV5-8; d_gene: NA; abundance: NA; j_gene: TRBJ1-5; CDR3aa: CASSLGLGNQPQHF; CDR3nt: TGTGCCAGCAGCCTCGGTTTGGGCAATCAGCCCCAGCATTTT